This T cell receptor (beta chain) was recovered during a study of beta chain features in type 1 diabetes (dated by TCRdb to 2017 to 2018). For the wider study: Patients and healthy donors did not differ in mean age, gender distribution, total cell number or subset yield. A total of around 110,000,000 sorted cells were examined across all samples, and RNA yield correlated strongly with the number of cells per subset. The study compared the TCRB repertoires of sorted circulating CD4+ T cell subsets in recently diagnosed type 1 diabetes patients with those in matched healthy donors. Naive and central memory subsets were obtained from all 30 or so donors, but regulatory and stem cell-like memory subsets were isolated from only 8 patients and roughly eight healthy donors.

This clone has a handful of counts. No antigen is known for it. The sample holds no much larger clone one base away, and base qualities are not on file. The CDR3 starts with the cysteine, ends with the phenylalanine, and has 16 residues. Just the 48-base CDR3 DNA is kept, in frame starting at base 1. The V end loses 1 base and the J end loses 6 bases, and a stretch of 15 bases separates them. The CDR1 and CDR2 encoded by the germline V gene (reference sequence) are SEHNR and FQNEAQ. All of the isolated RNA was reverse transcribed with the High Capacity cDNA Reverse Transcription Kit, so expressed TCRB transcripts were sequenced. Deep immunoSEQ sequencing was applied to naive, central memory and regulatory T cell samples, giving an average of about 3.8 million total reads per sample. Sorted cells were lysed in RLT buffer, and RNA was extracted using DNase-treated RNeasy Micro or Mini kits according to cell number. Each cell subset was processed separately to prevent cross-contamination, with patient and healthy donor samples processed together. Using the immunoSEQ multiplex PCR, TCRB sequences were amplified from cDNA into 87-bp fragments spanning the CDR3 region. Amplicons were sequenced on the Illumina HiSeq platform. The original methods were these. Synthetic template baselines were used to correct PCR bias computationally, reads within Hamming distance 2 were collapsed together, and singletons that could not be merged were discarded. Reads were aligned to IMGT to assign V, D and J genes, CDR3 length, and insertions or deletions at six rearrangement sites. Clonotype counts were normalized to sorted cell number within each subset before computing true diversity and Gini coefficients with the tcR R package. The overlap coefficient, calculated on TCRB nucleotide sequences, was used to measure repertoire sharing. Out-of-frame TCRB sequences from naive cells were analyzed as a proxy for the pre-selection repertoire. The table was pulled from immuneACCESS by TCRdb, which kept in-frame rearrangements only. Such tables lose some clones; where checked, under half of the loss comes from unresolved V genes, and the rest has no known cause. The DNA was the basis for D and trimming; V, J and clone size are from that table. A total of roughly 290,000 clones appear in this sample, roughly 15% of them only once. About 0.014% of the sample is taken by the ten largest.

A single peripheral blood draw of approximately 110 mL on average was collected from each donor into heparinised tubes. Naive, central memory, regulatory and stem cell-like memory CD4+ T cells were sorted on a BD FACSAria II using a panel including CD45RO, CCR7, CD25, CD127, CD95 and CD27. A purity above 95% was achieved for all sorted populations. PBMCs were separated immediately by Lymphoprep density gradient centrifugation and were stained directly, without being cultured. So that batch effects would be minimized, each experiment stained and sorted samples in pairs, pairing one healthy donor with one patient. General findings and caveats noted by the study authors: Naive, central memory and regulatory TCRB repertoires appeared more similar among patients than among healthy donors. Because cDNA rather than genomic DNA was sequenced, highly expressing activated cells could have been over-represented, although no difference in activation and CD3 levels was found between groups. A moderate but significant shortening of TCRB CDR3 length was observed in type 1 diabetes patients in all four CD4+ subsets. Only small numbers of individuals were included in the HLA sub-analyses, which left unresolved whether HLA type had any influence on TCRB rearrangement. At VDJ recombination sites, patients with type 1 diabetes made fewer insertions and deleted more nucleotides, a pattern implying thymic rearrangement abnormalities. Shorter templates might have been favored by PCR, but patient and control samples were amplified and corrected together, so both groups would have been affected equally by any skew.

This receptor was identified in a man between 18 and 35 years old with type 1 diabetes. The sample taken for sequencing was naive CD4+ T cells from blood. The cell subset or site tag for this specimen amounts to: true naive CD4+ T cells. The sequence links TRBV7-9 to TRBJ2-2; TRBD2 is a weak D gene call, 6 bases matching. CDR3 protein: CASSLESGGAPGELFF. The nucleotides are TGTGCCAGCAGCTTAGAATCCGGGGGAGCGCCCGGGGAGCTGTTTTTT.